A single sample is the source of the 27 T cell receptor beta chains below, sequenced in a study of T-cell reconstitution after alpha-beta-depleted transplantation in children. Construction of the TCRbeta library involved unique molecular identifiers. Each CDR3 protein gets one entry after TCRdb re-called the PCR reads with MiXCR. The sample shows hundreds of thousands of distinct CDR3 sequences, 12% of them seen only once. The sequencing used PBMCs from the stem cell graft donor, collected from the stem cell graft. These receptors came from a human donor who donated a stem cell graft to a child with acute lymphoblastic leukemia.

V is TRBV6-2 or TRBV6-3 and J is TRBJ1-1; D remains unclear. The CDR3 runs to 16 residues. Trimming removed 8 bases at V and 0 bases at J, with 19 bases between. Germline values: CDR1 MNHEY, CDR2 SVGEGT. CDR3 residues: CASCPVGPELNTEAFF. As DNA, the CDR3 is TGTGCCAGCTGTCCCGTCGGGCCTGAATTGAACACTGAAGCTTTCTTT.

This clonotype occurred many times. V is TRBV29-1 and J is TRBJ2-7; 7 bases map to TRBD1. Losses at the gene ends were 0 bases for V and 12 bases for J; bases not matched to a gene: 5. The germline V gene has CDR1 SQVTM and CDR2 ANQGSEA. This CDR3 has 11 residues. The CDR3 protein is CSVEDRDRVYF. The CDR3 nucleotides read TGCAGCGTTGAAGATAGGGACAGAGTGTACTTC.

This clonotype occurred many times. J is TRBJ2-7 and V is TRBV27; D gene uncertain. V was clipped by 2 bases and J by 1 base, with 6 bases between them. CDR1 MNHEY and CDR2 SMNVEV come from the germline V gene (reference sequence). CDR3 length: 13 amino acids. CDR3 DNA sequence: TGTGCCAGCAGTTTAGGCCTATCCTACGAGCAGTACTTC. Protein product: CASSLGLSYEQYF.

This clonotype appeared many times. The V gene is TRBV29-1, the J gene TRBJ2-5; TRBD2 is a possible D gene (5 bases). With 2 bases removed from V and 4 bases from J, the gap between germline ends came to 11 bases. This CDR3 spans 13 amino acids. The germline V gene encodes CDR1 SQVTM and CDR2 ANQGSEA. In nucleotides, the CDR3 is TGCAGCGTTGAATTAAGAGGGCCAGAGACCCAGTACTTC. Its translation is CSVELRGPETQYF.

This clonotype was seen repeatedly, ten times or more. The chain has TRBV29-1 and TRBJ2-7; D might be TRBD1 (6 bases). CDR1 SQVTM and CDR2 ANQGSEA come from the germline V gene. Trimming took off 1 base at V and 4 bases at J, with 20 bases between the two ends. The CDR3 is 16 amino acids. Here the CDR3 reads CSVEVGHPTRRYEQYF. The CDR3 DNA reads TGCAGCGTTGAAGTGGGACACCCCACCCGACGTTACGAGCAGTACTTC.

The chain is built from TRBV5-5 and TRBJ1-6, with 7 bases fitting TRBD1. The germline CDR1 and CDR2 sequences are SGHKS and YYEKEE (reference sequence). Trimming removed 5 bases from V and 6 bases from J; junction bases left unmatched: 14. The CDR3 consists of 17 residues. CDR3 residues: CASRGTSTGTVNSPLHF. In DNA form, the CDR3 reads TGTGCCAGCAGGGGAACGTCCACCGGGACAGTTAATTCACCCCTCCACTTT.

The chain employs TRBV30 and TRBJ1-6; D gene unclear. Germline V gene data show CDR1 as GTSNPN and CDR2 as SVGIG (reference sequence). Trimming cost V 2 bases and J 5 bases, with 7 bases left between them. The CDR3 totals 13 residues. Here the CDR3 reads CAWSSGNNSPLHF. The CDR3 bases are TGTGCCTGGAGTTCGGGGAATAATTCACCCCTCCACTTT.

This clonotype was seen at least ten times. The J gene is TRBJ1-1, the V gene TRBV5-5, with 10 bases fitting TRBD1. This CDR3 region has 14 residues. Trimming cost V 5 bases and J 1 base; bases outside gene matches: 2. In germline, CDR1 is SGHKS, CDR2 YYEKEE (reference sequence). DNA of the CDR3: TGTGCCAGCAGGCGGGACAGGGGGAACACTGAAGCTTTCTTT. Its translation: CASRRDRGNTEAFF. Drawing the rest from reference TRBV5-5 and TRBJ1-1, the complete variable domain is DAGVTQSPTHLIKTRGQQVTLRCSPISGHKSVSWYQQVLGQGPQFIFQYYEKEERGRGNFPDRFSARQFPNYSSELNVNALLLGDSALYLCASRRDRGNTEAFFGQGTRLTVV.

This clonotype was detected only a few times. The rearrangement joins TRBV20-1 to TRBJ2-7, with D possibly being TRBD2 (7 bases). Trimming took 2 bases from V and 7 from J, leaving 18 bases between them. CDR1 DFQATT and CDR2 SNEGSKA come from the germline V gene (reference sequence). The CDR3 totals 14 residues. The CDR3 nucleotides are TGCAGTGCTAGACCACCTCGGGGGGCGGGGGAGCAGTACTTC. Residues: CSARPPRGAGEQYF.

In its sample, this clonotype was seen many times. CDR3 coding DNA: TGCAGCGTTGAATGGAACACTGAAGCTTTCTTT. It is translated as CSVEWNTEAFF. This rearrangement joins TRBV29-1 to TRBJ1-1; D gene unclear. Trimming took off 2 bases at V and 1 base at J, with 2 bases between the two ends. This CDR3 is 11 amino acids long. Per germline, CDR1 SQVTM and CDR2 ANQGSEA.

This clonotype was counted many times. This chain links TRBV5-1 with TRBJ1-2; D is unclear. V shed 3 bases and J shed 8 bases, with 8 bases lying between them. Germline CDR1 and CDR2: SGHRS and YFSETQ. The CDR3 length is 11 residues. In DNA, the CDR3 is TGCGCCAGCAGCTCGGAAGGCGGCTACACCTTC. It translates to CASSSEGGYTF.

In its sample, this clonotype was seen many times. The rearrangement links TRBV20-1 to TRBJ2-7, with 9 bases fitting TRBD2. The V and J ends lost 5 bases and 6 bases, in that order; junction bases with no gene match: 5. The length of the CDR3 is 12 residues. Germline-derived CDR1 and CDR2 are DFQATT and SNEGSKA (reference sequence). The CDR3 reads CSAAGGHLEQYF. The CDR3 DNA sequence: TGCAGTGCTGCGGGGGGGCACCTCGAGCAGTACTTC.

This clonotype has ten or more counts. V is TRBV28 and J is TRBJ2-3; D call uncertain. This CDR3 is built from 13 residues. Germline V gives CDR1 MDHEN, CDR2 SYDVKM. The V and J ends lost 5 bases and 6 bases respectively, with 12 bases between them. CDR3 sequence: CASSLFQEDTQYF. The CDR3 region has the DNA TGTGCCAGCAGTCTATTCCAGGAGGATACGCAGTATTTT.

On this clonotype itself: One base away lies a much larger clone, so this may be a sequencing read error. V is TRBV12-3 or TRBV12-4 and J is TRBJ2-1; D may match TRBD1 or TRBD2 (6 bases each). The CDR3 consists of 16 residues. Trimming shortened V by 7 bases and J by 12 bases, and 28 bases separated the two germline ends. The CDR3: CASTSQGIGEVKGQFF. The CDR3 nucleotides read TGTGCCAGCACTTCCCAGGGGATAGGGGAGGTTAAGGGGCAGTTCTTC.

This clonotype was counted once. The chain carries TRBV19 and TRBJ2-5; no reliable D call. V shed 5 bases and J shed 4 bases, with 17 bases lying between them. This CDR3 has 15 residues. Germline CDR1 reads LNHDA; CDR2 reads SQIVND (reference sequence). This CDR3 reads CASSPYDGSRETQYF. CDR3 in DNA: TGTGCCAGTAGTCCTTATGACGGGTCCCGAGAGACCCAGTACTTC.

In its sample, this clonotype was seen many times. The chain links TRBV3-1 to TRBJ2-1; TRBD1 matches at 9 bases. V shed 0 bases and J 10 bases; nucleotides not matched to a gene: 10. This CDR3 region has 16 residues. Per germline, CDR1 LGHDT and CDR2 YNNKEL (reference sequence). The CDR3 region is CASSQDIQGASFEQFF. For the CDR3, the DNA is TGTGCCAGCAGCCAAGATATACAGGGGGCATCGTTCGAGCAGTTCTTC.

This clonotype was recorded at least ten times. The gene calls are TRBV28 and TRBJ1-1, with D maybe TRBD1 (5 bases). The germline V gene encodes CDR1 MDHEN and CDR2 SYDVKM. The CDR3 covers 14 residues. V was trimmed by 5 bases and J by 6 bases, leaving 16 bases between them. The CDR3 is CASSPRRGGSEAFF. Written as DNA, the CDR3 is TGTGCCAGCAGTCCCCGCCGGGGCGGTTCTGAAGCTTTCTTT.

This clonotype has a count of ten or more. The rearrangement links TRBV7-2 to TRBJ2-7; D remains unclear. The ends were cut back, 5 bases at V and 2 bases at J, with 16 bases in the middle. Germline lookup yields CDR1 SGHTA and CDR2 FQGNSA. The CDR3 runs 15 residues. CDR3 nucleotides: TGTGCCAGCAGCCGAGCGTCGGTCAGCCCCTACGAGCAGTACTTC. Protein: CASSRASVSPYEQYF.

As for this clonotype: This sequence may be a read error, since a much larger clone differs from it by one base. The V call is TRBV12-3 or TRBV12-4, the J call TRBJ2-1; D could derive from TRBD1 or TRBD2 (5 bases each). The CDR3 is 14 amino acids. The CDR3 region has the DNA TGTTCCAGCAGTACTAGGGGCTCCTACAATGAGCAGTTCTTC. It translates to CSSSTRGSYNEQFF.

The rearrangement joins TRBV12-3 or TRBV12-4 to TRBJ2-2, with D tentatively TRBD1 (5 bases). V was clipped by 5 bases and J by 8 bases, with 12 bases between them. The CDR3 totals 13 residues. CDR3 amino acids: CASSGATKGELFF. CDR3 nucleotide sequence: TGTGCCAGCAGTGGGGCAACAAAGGGGGAGCTGTTTTTT.

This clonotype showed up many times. CDR3 in DNA: TGTGCCAGCACCCTCCTGCCCAGGGGGGGAGCTTTCTTT. It specifies CASTLLPRGGAFF. The chain uses TRBV11-2 and TRBJ1-1; 7 bases fit TRBD1. This CDR3 spans 13 amino acids. V gave up 7 bases and J gave up 10 bases; unmatched junction bases: 12. Germline values: CDR1 SGHAT, CDR2 FQNNGV. Together with reference TRBV11-2 and TRBJ1-1, the CDR3 gives the full variable domain: EAGVAQSPRYKIIEKRQSVAFWCNPISGHATLYWYQQILGQGPKLLIQFQNNGVVDDSQLPKDRFSAERLKGVDSTLKIQPAKLEDSAVYLCASTLLPRGGAFFGQGTRLTVV.

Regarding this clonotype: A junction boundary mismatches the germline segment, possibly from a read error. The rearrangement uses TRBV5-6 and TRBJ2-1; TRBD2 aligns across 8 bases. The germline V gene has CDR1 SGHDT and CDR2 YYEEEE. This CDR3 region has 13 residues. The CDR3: CASSLWTSRDEIF. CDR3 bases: TGTGCCAGCAGCTTATGGACTAGCCGGGATGAGATCTTC.

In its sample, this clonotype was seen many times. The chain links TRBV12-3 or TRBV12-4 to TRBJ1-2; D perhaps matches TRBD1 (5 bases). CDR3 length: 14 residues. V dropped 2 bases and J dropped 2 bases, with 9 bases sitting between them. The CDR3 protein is CASSLFPGNYGYTF. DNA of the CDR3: TGTGCCAGCAGTTTATTCCCAGGGAACTATGGCTACACCTTC.

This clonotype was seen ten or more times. Here the CDR3 reads CASSLGRIVTSEQYF. CDR3 sequence (DNA): TGCGCCAGCAGCCTAGGACGGATAGTGACTTCGGAGCAGTACTTC. The chain uses TRBV5-1 and TRBJ2-7, with unresolved D. Germline CDR1 and CDR2: SGHRS and YFSETQ. The ends were cut back, 4 bases at V and 7 bases at J, with 21 bases in the middle. This CDR3 is built from 15 residues.

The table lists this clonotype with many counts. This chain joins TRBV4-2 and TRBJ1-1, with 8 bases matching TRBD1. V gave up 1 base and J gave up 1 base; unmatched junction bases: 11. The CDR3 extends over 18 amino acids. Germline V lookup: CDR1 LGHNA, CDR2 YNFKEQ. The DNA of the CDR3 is TGTGCCAGCAGCCAAGTCCTGGGGCAGGGGGCCGAGAACACTGAAGCTTTCTTT. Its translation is CASSQVLGQGAENTEAFF.

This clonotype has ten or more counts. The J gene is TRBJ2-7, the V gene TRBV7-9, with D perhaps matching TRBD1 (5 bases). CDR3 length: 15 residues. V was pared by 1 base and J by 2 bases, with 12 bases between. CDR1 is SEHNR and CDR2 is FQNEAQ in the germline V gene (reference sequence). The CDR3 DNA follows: TGTGCCAGCAGCTTAGGACAGAGTACACCCTACGAGCAGTACTTC. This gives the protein CASSLGQSTPYEQYF.

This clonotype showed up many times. The CDR3 loop reads CATSRDRGDISGNTIYF. Written as DNA, the CDR3 is TGTGCCACCAGCAGAGATCGTGGGGATATCTCTGGAAACACCATATATTTT. The chain links TRBV15 to TRBJ1-3, with D unresolved. Germline V lookup: CDR1 LNHNV, CDR2 YYDKDF (reference sequence). The CDR3 is 17 residues long. Trimming stripped 0 bases from V and 0 bases from J, with 12 bases between.